The TCR beta chain described here comes from a study of T cell responses to AZD1222 COVID-19 vaccine. Clones were sequenced by immunoSEQ multiplex PCR, and TCRdb holds only the in-frame ones, with some missing. The repertoire holds under 150,000 clones, with roughly 91% as singletons. V was pared by 1 base and J by 7 bases, with 4 bases of the junction left unmatched. CDR1 is SGHTA, CDR2 FQGNSA, per germline. The length of the CDR3 is 15 residues. This clonotype was obtained from an adult in good health. The chain is built from TRBV7-2 and TRBJ2-2; 9 bases are shared with TRBD1. Sequenced material: peripheral blood, taken on day 0 of AZD1222 vaccination. CDR3 protein: CASSLVTGGGGELFF. The DNA of the CDR3 is TGTGCCAGCAGCTTAGTTACAGGGGGCGGCGGGGAGCTGTTTTTT.